The 28 T cell receptor beta chains below were found in one sample sequenced in a study of CD8 T cells in ankylosing spondylitis. From the 5' RACE reads, TCRdb called clonotypes with MiXCR, one entry per CDR3 protein. Here the sample spans about 130,000 distinct CDR3 sequences, roughly a tenth being singletons. Sequencing used blood, either unsorted or a sorted T cell fraction (not recorded which). The receptors were sampled from a male donor with ankylosing spondylitis or in good health (not recorded which).

The J gene is TRBJ2-2, the V gene TRBV4-2, with TRBD2 matching 10 bases. Unmatched junction bases numbered 5, after V lost 0 bases and J lost 4 bases. The CDR3 is 17 residues long. Germline CDR1 and CDR2: LGHNA and YNFKEQ. The CDR3 protein is CASSQDTLAGATGELFF. As DNA, the CDR3 is TGTGCCAGCAGCCAAGATACCCTAGCGGGAGCCACCGGGGAGCTGTTTTTT.

This clonotype was recorded many times. V and J are TRBV18 and TRBJ1-1; a weak D match, TRBD1 (6 bases). CDR1 KGHSH and CDR2 LQKENI come from the germline V gene. The germline V and J ends were trimmed by 2 bases and 5 bases, with 9 bases remaining between them. This CDR3 is built from 13 residues. Here the CDR3 DNA reads TGTGCCAGCTCACCAGGGCAGGGGACTGAAGCTTTCTTT. As protein: CASSPGQGTEAFF.

J is TRBJ2-7 and V is TRBV20-1, with a tentative D call TRBD1 (5 bases). Germline V gene lookup returns CDR1 DFQATT and CDR2 SNEGSKA (reference sequence). V dropped 6 bases and J dropped 1 base, with 7 bases sitting between them. The length of the CDR3 is 11 residues. The CDR3 sequence: CSATGSYEQYF. CDR3 coding DNA: TGCAGTGCCACAGGATCCTACGAGCAGTACTTC.

Only a few counts were recorded for this clonotype. The rearrangement links TRBV12-3 or TRBV12-4 to TRBJ2-7, with 13 bases lining up with TRBD2. V dropped 5 bases and J dropped 2; count of bases not matched to a gene: 3. This CDR3 has 15 residues. DNA for the CDR3: TGTGCCAGCAGTAAACTAGCGGGAGGGCCCTACGAGCAGTACTTC. Its translation is CASSKLAGGPYEQYF.

The chain is built from TRBV12-3 or TRBV12-4 and TRBJ2-2; the match to TRBD2 covers 16 bases. CDR3 length equals 19 residues. V shed 5 bases and J 3 bases; nucleotides not matched to a gene: 9. In DNA form, the CDR3 reads TGTGCCAGCAGTATGGGACTAGCGGGAGGGCCATCGGACACCGGGGAGCTGTTTTTT. Translation: CASSMGLAGGPSDTGELFF.

This clonotype has a single count. An end of the junction differs from the germline gene, which may be a read error. The V call is TRBV20-1, the J call TRBJ2-5; 11 bases align to TRBD2. CDR1 DFQATT and CDR2 SNEGSKA come from the germline V gene (reference sequence). This CDR3 is built from 15 residues. CDR3 sequence (DNA): TGCTGTGCTCCCCGACTAGCGGGAAACCAAGAGACCCAGTACTTC. The encoded protein is CCAPRLAGNQETQYF.

This clonotype was observed at least ten times. This rearrangement joins TRBV29-1 to TRBJ2-5; D possibly corresponds to TRBD2 (6 bases). CDR3 length: 13 residues. Germline CDR1 reads SQVTM; CDR2 reads ANQGSEA. V was pared by 7 bases and J by 5 bases, with 17 bases between. Here the CDR3 reads CSGQWRALETQYF. The CDR3 DNA is TGCAGCGGGCAATGGAGGGCCCTGGAGACCCAGTACTTC.

This clonotype was seen repeatedly, ten times or more. The chain is built from TRBV15 and TRBJ1-5; the D is unclear. CDR1 LNHNV and CDR2 YYDKDF come from the germline V gene (reference sequence). V gave up 0 bases and J gave up 3 bases, with 9 bases separating them. The length of the CDR3 is 15 residues. The CDR3 DNA reads TGTGCCACCAGCAGAGATCGGCAGGTCAATCAGCCCCAGCATTTT. This gives the protein CATSRDRQVNQPQHF. The full variable domain, its missing parts supplied by reference TRBV15 and TRBJ1-5, is DAMVIQNPRYQVTQFGKPVTLSCSQTLNHNVMYWYQQKSSQAPKLLFHYYDKDFNNEADTPDNFQSRRPNTSFCFLDIRSPGLGDTAMYLCATSRDRQVNQPQHFGDGTRLSIL.

The rearrangement joins TRBV28 to TRBJ1-5; D uncertain. The V and J ends lost 1 base and 7 bases respectively, with 14 bases between them. The CDR3 is made up of 15 amino acids. Germline values: CDR1 MDHEN, CDR2 SYDVKM. The CDR3 region is CASSLFLGVRQPQHF. The CDR3 DNA reads TGTGCCAGCAGTTTATTTCTCGGGGTGCGGCAGCCCCAGCATTTT.

This clonotype was detected many times. The genes are TRBV11-1 and TRBJ2-7; D may be TRBD2 (5 bases). CDR1 and CDR2 (germline): SGHAT, FQDESV (reference sequence). Trimming cost V 1 base and J 1 base, with 14 bases left between them. CDR3 size: 16 residues. The DNA for the CDR3 is TGTGCCAGCAGCTTAGAGTCCAGAACGGGGTCCTACGAGCAGTACTTC. It yields the protein CASSLESRTGSYEQYF.

V is TRBV15 and J is TRBJ1-4; D uncertain. With 0 bases removed from V and 7 bases from J, the gap between germline ends came to 12 bases. CDR3 length: 15 amino acids. Germline V CDR1 and CDR2: LNHNV, YYDKDF (reference sequence). The CDR3 region has the DNA TGTGCCACCAGCAGAGAATGGGGAATAGGTGAAAAACTGTTTTTT. This codes for CATSREWGIGEKLFF. The whole variable domain, remainder taken from reference TRBV15 and TRBJ1-4, is DAMVIQNPRYQVTQFGKPVTLSCSQTLNHNVMYWYQQKSSQAPKLLFHYYDKDFNNEADTPDNFQSRRPNTSFCFLDIRSPGLGDTAMYLCATSREWGIGEKLFFGSGTQLSVL.

This clonotype was observed at least ten times. This chain joins TRBV6-2 or TRBV6-3 and TRBJ2-2; D gene uncertain. Germline lookup yields CDR1 MNHEY and CDR2 SVGEGT. Trimming took 5 bases from V and 0 from J, leaving 16 bases between them. This CDR3 is 17 amino acids long. The CDR3 sequence is CASSKERLTANTGELFF. CDR3 nucleotides: TGTGCCAGCAGTAAGGAGAGGCTTACAGCGAACACCGGGGAGCTGTTTTTT.

This clonotype appeared a few times. The V gene is TRBV29-1, the J gene TRBJ1-5, with D possibly matching TRBD1 (6 bases). The CDR3 is 13 amino acids. V lost 4 bases to trimming and J lost 6 bases, with 13 bases between them. The V gene's germline CDR1 is SQVTM and CDR2 ANQGSEA. CDR3 sequence reads: CSVGGGRGQPQHF. Here the CDR3 DNA reads TGCAGCGTTGGGGGGGGGCGAGGTCAGCCCCAGCATTTT.

This clonotype has a count of ten or more. The genes are TRBV6-2 or TRBV6-3 and TRBJ1-6, with D perhaps TRBD1 (5 bases). This CDR3 has 20 residues. Trimming cost V 0 bases and J 0 bases, with 18 bases left between them. Germline lookup yields CDR1 MNHEY and CDR2 SVGEGT. The CDR3 sequence is CASSYSTPGTYSSYNSPLHF. The CDR3 DNA reads TGTGCCAGCAGTTACTCGACGCCCGGGACGTATAGCTCCTATAATTCACCCCTCCACTTT.

This clonotype was seen many times. The V and J genes are TRBV6-1 and TRBJ2-3; 8 nucleotides agree with TRBD2. This CDR3 has 14 residues. Germline-derived CDR1 and CDR2 are MNHNS and SASEGT. Unmatched junction bases numbered 6, after V lost 6 bases and J lost 4 bases. Here the CDR3 reads CASRRSGSPDTQYF. The CDR3 coding sequence is TGTGCCAGCAGGAGAAGCGGGAGTCCAGATACGCAGTATTTT.

The chain uses TRBV12-3 or TRBV12-4 and TRBJ2-1, with 15 nucleotides matching TRBD2. Unmatched junction bases numbered 7, after V lost 4 bases and J lost 3 bases. CDR3 length equals 18 residues. The CDR3 is CASSSRTSGRALYNEQFF. The CDR3 DNA is TGTGCCAGCAGTTCGAGGACTAGCGGGAGGGCCCTCTACAATGAGCAGTTCTTC.

This clonotype was recorded at least ten times. The gene calls are TRBV11-2 and TRBJ2-5, with 8 bases identical to TRBD2. This CDR3 region has 18 residues. The trim removed 5 bases at V and 5 bases at J, leaving 19 bases unmatched. Germline CDR1 and CDR2: SGHAT and FQNNGV. CDR3 loop: CASSRRTTSGSPRETQYF. The CDR3 bases are TGTGCCAGCAGCCGAAGAACCACTAGCGGTTCACCGAGGGAGACCCAGTACTTC.

This clonotype was picked up many times. V usage is TRBV20-1 and J usage is TRBJ2-2; unclear D gene. Trimming left V 1 base short and J 5 bases short, with 14 bases between. Germline values: CDR1 DFQATT, CDR2 SNEGSKA (reference sequence). The length of the CDR3 is 15 residues. CDR3 sequence (DNA): TGCAGTGCTAGAGTTAAGGTCCGGCCTACCGGGGAGCTGTTTTTT. This codes for CSARVKVRPTGELFF.

V is TRBV6-2 or TRBV6-3 and J is TRBJ2-6, with TRBD1 matching 10 bases. The CDR3 consists of 22 residues. V trimming: 2 bases; J trimming: 0 bases; junction bases outside the gene matches: 16. CDR1 and CDR2 from the germline V gene are MNHEY and SVGEGT. The CDR3 region is CASSYRRGTGVFGNSGANVLTF. The CDR3 DNA sequence: TGTGCCAGCAGTTACCGACGCGGGACAGGGGTATTTGGAAACTCTGGGGCCAACGTCCTGACTTTC.

The genes are TRBV7-2 and TRBJ2-5; TRBD1 is a possible D gene (6 bases). The V and J ends lost 4 bases and 6 bases respectively, with 18 bases between them. The CDR3 spans 15 residues. Germline V gives CDR1 SGHTA, CDR2 FQGNSA. This CDR3 reads CASSWNRELQKTQYF. CDR3 nucleotides: TGTGCCAGCAGCTGGAACAGGGAACTACAGAAGACCCAGTACTTC.

A few counts support this clonotype. The V call is TRBV12-3 or TRBV12-4, the J call TRBJ2-2; D is possibly TRBD2 (6 bases). The length of the CDR3 is 13 residues. V gave up 3 bases and J gave up 7 bases, with 9 bases separating them. The CDR3 DNA reads TGTGCCAGCAGTTTCGGCGGGGTCGGGGAGCTGTTTTTT. Translation gives CASSFGGVGELFF.

Only a few counts were recorded for this clonotype. The genes are TRBV7-9 and TRBJ2-5; 7 bases fit TRBD2. CDR1 is SEHNR and CDR2 is FQNEAQ in the germline V gene (reference sequence). V lost 5 bases, J lost 5 bases, and 8 bases stayed unmatched. This CDR3 is 14 amino acids long. For the CDR3, the DNA is TGTGCCAGCAGCCCGAGACTAGCCGCGGAGACCCAGTACTTC. It translates to CASSPRLAAETQYF.

This clonotype was recorded many times. The chain carries TRBV5-5 and TRBJ1-1; D is undetermined. Germline V gene sequence: CDR1 SGHKS, CDR2 YYEKEE (reference sequence). There are 13 residues in the CDR3. V shed 6 bases and J shed 0 bases, with 9 bases lying between them. CDR3 sequence (DNA): TGTGCCAGCAATTATGCCATGAACACTGAAGCTTTCTTT. Protein: CASNYAMNTEAFF.

The sample holds many counts of this clonotype. The chain links TRBV20-1 to TRBJ2-1; 9 bases are a match to TRBD2. Germline lookup yields CDR1 DFQATT and CDR2 SNEGSKA (reference sequence). V shed 3 bases and J 8 bases; nucleotides not matched to a gene: 11. The CDR3 loop spans 15 amino acids. The CDR3 is CSASGGRASFYEQFF. CDR3 coding DNA: TGCAGTGCTAGCGGCGGGAGGGCCTCCTTCTATGAGCAGTTCTTC.

This clonotype was recorded many times. The CDR3 region is CASSSRTSGGTDTQYF. The CDR3 DNA sequence: TGTGCCAGCAGCTCGCGGACTAGCGGGGGAACAGATACGCAGTATTTT. The rearrangement joins TRBV7-2 to TRBJ2-3; 13 bases line up with TRBD2. Germline V gene data show CDR1 as SGHTA and CDR2 as FQGNSA. V dropped 4 bases and J dropped 3; count of bases not matched to a gene: 4. The CDR3 runs 16 residues.

This clonotype was detected only a few times. This rearrangement joins TRBV20-1 to TRBJ1-5; TRBD1 might be the D (5 bases). Germline lookup yields CDR1 DFQATT and CDR2 SNEGSKA (reference sequence). The CDR3 totals 17 residues. Trimming removed 5 bases from V and 1 base from J, with 21 bases in between. CDR3 DNA sequence: TGCAGTGCTCTTCAGGGAAGTCCCCTGAGGAGCAATCAGCCCCAGCATTTT. This encodes CSALQGSPLRSNQPQHF.

There are many counts of this clonotype. The chain has TRBV5-1 and TRBJ2-1; 12 nucleotides align to TRBD2. The germline V gene encodes CDR1 SGHRS and CDR2 YFSETQ. CDR3 length: 20 amino acids. With V trimmed by 0 bases and J by 7 bases, 17 bases remained unmatched. CDR3 loop: CASSLVSFFASGRGGNEQFF. CDR3 in DNA: TGCGCCAGCAGCTTGGTCTCATTTTTCGCTAGCGGGAGGGGTGGAAATGAGCAGTTCTTC.

Only a few counts were recorded for this clonotype. J is TRBJ2-1 and V is TRBV4-3, with TRBD2 matching 7 bases. Germline CDR1 and CDR2: LGHNA and YSLEER. The CDR3 covers 13 residues. V lost 1 base, J lost 6 bases, and 0 bases stayed unmatched. The CDR3 nucleotides are TGCGCCAGCAGCCAAGGCGGGGGCAATGAGCAGTTCTTC. This gives the protein CASSQGGGNEQFF.